Each of the 25 T cell receptor beta chains below was sequenced from the same sample in a study of T cell responses to AZD1222 COVID-19 vaccine. Clones were read by immunoSEQ multiplex PCR, and TCRdb kept only the in-frame ones, dropping some. The profile shows some 110,000 clones, roughly 91% of them singletons. The material was peripheral blood, obtained 28 days after the second AZD1222 dose. The receptors were gathered from an adult who received the AZD1222 COVID-19 vaccine.

V and J are TRBV2 and TRBJ2-5; D gene uncertain. Trimming removed 8 bases from V and 5 bases from J, with 6 bases in between. This CDR3 spans 10 amino acids. Germline CDR1 is SNHLY and CDR2 is FYNNEI. The chain's CDR3 is CASAAETQYF. The CDR3 region has the DNA TGTGCCAGCGCTGCGGAGACCCAGTACTTC.

This chain connects TRBV7-2 to TRBJ2-5; 8 bases agree with TRBD2. This CDR3 contains 15 residues. Germline values: CDR1 SGHTA, CDR2 FQGNSA. J lost 0 bases, V lost 5 bases, and 5 bases had no gene match. The CDR3 loop is CASSPGLGYQETQYF. DNA for the CDR3: TGTGCCAGCAGCCCGGGACTAGGGTACCAAGAGACCCAGTACTTC.

In its sample, this clone was seen once. This chain links TRBV4-2 with TRBJ2-1, with D possibly TRBD2 on 5 matching bases. The CDR3 covers 14 residues. CDR1 and CDR2 from the germline V gene are LGHNA and YNFKEQ. The V end was cut by 0 bases, the J end by 8 bases, with 11 bases between. The CDR3 DNA sequence: TGTGCCAGCAGCCAAGATAGAGGGAGAGATGAGCAGTTCTTC. Amino acid sequence: CASSQDRGRDEQFF.

The rearrangement links TRBV15 to TRBJ2-7, with no clear D. In germline, CDR1 is LNHNV, CDR2 YYDKDF (reference sequence). V lost 1 base and J 2 bases, leaving 12 bases between the germline ends. CDR3 length equals 15 residues. CDR3 in amino acids: CATSRVGAKPYEQYF. The CDR3 DNA sequence: TGTGCCACCAGCAGAGTCGGAGCCAAACCCTACGAGCAGTACTTC.

V gene TRBV9 combines with J gene TRBJ1-4, with D possibly TRBD1 on 5 matching bases. Germline CDR1 is SGDLS and CDR2 is YYNGEE. Trimming removed 4 bases at V and 4 bases at J, with 11 bases between. The CDR3 totals 14 residues. The chain's CDR3 is CASSRDGHNEKLFF. The CDR3 coding sequence is TGTGCCAGCAGCCGGGACGGACATAATGAAAAACTGTTTTTT.

V and J are TRBV2 and TRBJ1-1; tentatively, D is TRBD1 (6 bases). CDR3 length equals 11 residues. V lost 9 bases to trimming and J lost 5 bases, with 10 bases between them. Germline V gene lookup returns CDR1 SNHLY and CDR2 FYNNEI. In DNA form, the CDR3 reads TGTGCCAGGGTAGGGGGTACTGAAGCTTTCTTT. Protein: CARVGGTEAFF.

In its sample, this clone was seen once. The gene calls are TRBV7-9 and TRBJ1-2; no reliable D call. CDR3 length equals 13 residues. V was clipped by 1 base and J by 7 bases, with 10 bases between them. The V gene's germline CDR1 is SEHNR and CDR2 FQNEAQ (reference sequence). CDR3 DNA sequence: TGTGCCAGCAGCTTAGTGGGCCGTGGTGGCTACACCTTC. Its translation is CASSLVGRGGYTF.

The chain is built from TRBV7-9 and TRBJ1-2; D is undetermined. There are 15 residues in the CDR3. Germline lookup yields CDR1 SEHNR and CDR2 FQNEAQ (reference sequence). V dropped 1 base and J dropped 0 bases, with 9 bases sitting between them. For the CDR3, the DNA is TGTGCCAGCAGCTTAGGCCACAACGCTAACTATGGCTACACCTTC. This codes for CASSLGHNANYGYTF.

The chain couples TRBV4-1 to TRBJ2-7; D not certain. The V end was cut by 1 base, the J end by 0 bases, with 7 bases between. The CDR3 consists of 14 residues. Germline V gene lookup returns CDR1 MGHRA and CDR2 YSYEKL. DNA for the CDR3: TGCGCCAGCAGCCAAGTAGGAAGCTCCTACGAGCAGTACTTC. It translates to CASSQVGSSYEQYF.

V gene TRBV7-2 combines with J gene TRBJ2-7, with D perhaps being TRBD1 or TRBD2 (5 bases each). The CDR3 sequence is 15 residues long. Per the germline V gene, CDR1 is SGHTA and CDR2 is FQGNSA. V lost 2 bases, J lost 3 bases, and 14 bases lay in between. Here the CDR3 reads CASSLNPRGLYEQYF. The CDR3 DNA reads as TGTGCCAGCAGCTTAAACCCTCGGGGCCTCTACGAGCAGTACTTC. The full variable domain, completed using reference TRBV7-2 and TRBJ2-7, is GAGVSQSPSNKVTEKGKDVELRCDPISGHTALYWYRQSLGQGLEFLIYFQGNSAPDKSGLPSDRFSAERTGGSVSTLTIQRTQQEDSAVYLCASSLNPRGLYEQYFGPGTRLTVT.

V gene TRBV13 combines with J gene TRBJ2-5; D unclear. The V end lost 5 bases, the J end lost 2 bases, and 9 bases lay between the germline ends. This CDR3 region has 13 residues. Germline CDR1 PRHDT, CDR2 FYEKMQ (reference sequence). The CDR3 loop reads CASSPDRQETQYF. The CDR3 DNA is TGTGCCAGCAGCCCAGACCGTCAAGAGACCCAGTACTTC.

V is TRBV6-1 and J is TRBJ1-2; 10 bases are a match to TRBD1. J lost 3 bases, V lost 4 bases, and 11 bases had no gene match. The CDR3 contains 17 residues. In germline, CDR1 is MNHNS, CDR2 SASEGT. The CDR3 region has the DNA TGTGCCAGCAGTGGTGGACGAGACAGGGGGCTACACTATGGCTACACCTTC. This encodes CASSGGRDRGLHYGYTF.

DNA for the CDR3: TGTGCCAGCAGCCGACGCGGGAGCGGGGGCGCCCCGAACACCGGGGAGCTGTTTTTT. It encodes CASSRRGSGGAPNTGELFF. The J gene is TRBJ2-2, the V gene TRBV7-6, with TRBD2 identical over 8 bases. CDR1 and CDR2 (germline): SGHVS, FNYEAQ. The CDR3 covers 19 residues. The junction had 14 bases not matched to a gene; V was cut back by 5 bases and J by 0 bases. The entire variable domain, with the rest obtained from reference TRBV7-6 and TRBJ2-2, is as follows: GAGVSQSPRYKVTKRGQDVALRCDPISGHVSLYWYRQALGQGPEFLTYFNYEAQQDKSGLPNDRFSAERPEGSISTLTIQRTEQRDSAMYRCASSRRGSGGAPNTGELFFGEGSRLTVL.

The rearrangement uses TRBV15 and TRBJ2-3; TRBD2 aligns across 10 bases. Germline lookup yields CDR1 LNHNV and CDR2 YYDKDF (reference sequence). With V trimmed by 0 bases and J by 3 bases, 9 bases remained unmatched. CDR3 length: 18 residues. DNA for the CDR3: TGTGCCACCAGCAGAGAGTCTCCACTAGCGGGGAGAACAGATACGCAGTATTTT. It translates to CATSRESPLAGRTDTQYF.

V and J are TRBV10-2 and TRBJ1-5, with 8 bases lining up with TRBD1. Germline V gene lookup returns CDR1 WSHSY and CDR2 SAAADI. V dropped 6 bases and J dropped 6; count of bases not matched to a gene: 4. The length of the CDR3 is 13 residues. In DNA, the CDR3 is TGCGCCAGCAGCCAAGGACAGGGTCAGCCCCAGCATTTT. It encodes CASSQGQGQPQHF.

This chain links TRBV9 with TRBJ2-7; 8 nucleotides match TRBD2. V was pared by 7 bases and J by 6 bases, with 9 bases of the junction left unmatched. CDR3 size: 13 residues. In germline, CDR1 is SGDLS, CDR2 YYNGEE. The CDR3, as DNA: TGTGCCAGCGCCGGTGGCGGGGGGTTCGAGCAGTACTTC. Protein sequence: CASAGGGGFEQYF.

The DNA of the CDR3 is TGTGCCAGCAGCTCAAGACAGCTAACTAATTCACCCCTCCACTTT. Protein: CASSSRQLTNSPLHF. The J gene is TRBJ1-6, the V gene TRBV5-8; tentatively, D is TRBD1 (5 bases). The CDR3 totals 15 residues. The germline V gene has CDR1 SGHTS and CDR2 YDEGEE. Deletions cut 3 bases from V and 6 bases from J, with 13 bases between.

The chain recombines TRBV6-1 with TRBJ1-3; a weak D match, TRBD1 (5 bases). The CDR3 has 13 residues. Between the trimmed V and J ends, which lost 3 bases and 7 bases, there was a span of 10 bases. Germline CDR1 and CDR2: MNHNS and SASEGT. The CDR3 here is CASSDGTANTIYF. The CDR3 DNA follows: TGTGCCAGCAGTGACGGGACGGCGAACACCATATATTTT.

CDR3 DNA: TGTGCCAGCAGCTCCGGGGGGGCGGATGGCTACACCTTC. Translated: CASSSGGADGYTF. The chain combines TRBV12-3 or TRBV12-4 with TRBJ1-2; a possible D gene is TRBD1 (6 bases). This CDR3 is 13 amino acids long. Trimming left V 6 bases short and J 6 bases short, with 14 bases between.

This chain's CDR3 is CASSAGMATNEKLFF. DNA for the CDR3: TGTGCCAGCAGCGCGGGGATGGCAACTAATGAAAAACTGTTTTTT. V and J are TRBV9 and TRBJ1-4; D not certain. V dropped 3 bases and J dropped 0 bases, with 9 bases sitting between them. This CDR3 is 15 amino acids long. Germline V CDR1 and CDR2: SGDLS, YYNGEE.

This chain joins TRBV14 and TRBJ2-5; D gene ambiguous. Trimming took off 4 bases at V and 1 base at J, with 10 bases between the two ends. CDR1 and CDR2 (germline): SGHDN, FVKESK. The CDR3 is made up of 14 amino acids. The CDR3 here is CASSPVGLQETQYF. In nucleotides, the CDR3 is TGTGCCAGCAGCCCCGTTGGTCTCCAAGAGACCCAGTACTTC. Together with reference TRBV14 and TRBJ2-5, the CDR3 gives the full variable domain: EAGVTQFPSHSVIEKGQTVTLRCDPISGHDNLYWYRRVMGKEIKFLLHFVKESKQDESGMPNNRFLAERTGGTYSTLKVQPAELEDSGVYFCASSPVGLQETQYFGPGTRLLVL.

The chain combines TRBV4-2 with TRBJ1-1; maybe TRBD1 (5 bases). Germline V CDR1 and CDR2: LGHNA, YNFKEQ. V was trimmed by 4 bases and J by 1 base, leaving 16 bases between them. The CDR3 runs 16 residues. CDR3 bases: TGTGCCAGCAGCCGAGGCCAGGGAACGGAGAACACTGAAGCTTTCTTT. This codes for CASSRGQGTENTEAFF.

The rearrangement links TRBV4-3 to TRBJ1-1; 9 bases agree with TRBD1. V lost 4 bases and J lost 6; bases outside the gene matches: 6. The CDR3 contains 14 residues. CDR1 and CDR2 (germline): LGHNA, YSLEER. The CDR3 is CASSRGTGSAEAFF. The CDR3, as DNA: TGCGCCAGCAGCCGGGGGACAGGGAGCGCTGAAGCTTTCTTT.

This chain joins TRBV7-2 and TRBJ1-5, with D maybe TRBD1 (5 bases). The CDR3 covers 13 residues. The V gene lost 1 base and the J gene lost 7 bases, with 8 bases spanning the gap. The germline V gene has CDR1 SGHTA and CDR2 FQGNSA. The CDR3 reads CASSLGGGQPQHF. The CDR3 DNA reads TGTGCCAGCAGCTTAGGGGGGGGGCAGCCCCAGCATTTT.

This chain links TRBV4-1 with TRBJ1-4, with D possibly being TRBD1 (5 bases). The CDR3 spans 14 residues. CDR1 and CDR2 from the germline V gene are MGHRA and YSYEKL. Trimming stripped 4 bases from V and 5 bases from J, with 11 bases between. In DNA, the CDR3 is TGCGCCAGCAGCCTCCAGGGTGCCAATGAAAAACTGTTTTTT. Translated, it gives CASSLQGANEKLFF.